This T cell receptor beta chain was documented in a study of cytomegalovirus exposure and HLA in healthy donors. Study-wide findings and caveats: In vitro experiments confirmed that a few CMV-associated chains were specific for CMV antigens.

This clone appeared a few times. Its target is unknown. PCR involved 60 Vbeta and 13 Jbeta primers. Only in-frame clones appear in the TCRdb table, and some are missing; sequencing was by immunoSEQ multiplex PCR. Of around 140,000 clones detected, approximately 80% appear once; the ten largest clones hold about 2%. V gave up 2 bases and J gave up 7 bases, with 12 bases separating them. The V gene's germline CDR1 is SGHTA and CDR2 FQGTGA. This CDR3 is 15 amino acids long. The TCR originated in a man aged 35-49 years in good health and CMV-seronegative. This chain joins TRBV7-3 and TRBJ1-6; perhaps TRBD1 as D (5 bases). The sequenced sample was PBMCs. Here the CDR3 DNA reads TGTGCCAGCAGCTTAGGGCAGGGTCGAAATTCACCCCTCCACTTT. Residues: CASSLGQGRNSPLHF.